The entry below gives a single T cell receptor beta chain sequence along with its context. Assay: immunoSEQ multiplex PCR; the TCRdb copy retains only in-frame clones and omits some. Here the sample spans some 94,000 clones, 87% being singletons. This specimen comes from a study of blood T cell repertoires in COVID-19. For the study at large: From T cells, B-cell-depleted T cells, or PBMCs came the material, which was cDNA or gDNA.

CDR1 is SGHDN and CDR2 is FVKESK in the germline V gene. The CDR3 loop spans 12 amino acids. Trimming took off 4 bases at V and 3 bases at J, with 7 bases between the two ends. This chain connects TRBV14 to TRBJ2-7; TRBD2 might be the D (5 bases). The sequence came from a human donor in a cohort sampled during active COVID-19. The sample was peripheral blood. As DNA, the CDR3 is TGTGCCAGCAGCCCCAGCGGCTACGAGCAGTACTTC. This sequence encodes CASSPSGYEQYF.